The source of this T cell receptor beta chain is a study of T cell responses to AZD1222 COVID-19 vaccine. Sequencing used immunoSEQ multiplex PCR; TCRdb keeps in-frame clones, though not all of them. The table lists 130,000 or so clones, over 90% of them singletons, with roughly 0.9% in the top ten. From germline, CDR1 is LNHNV and CDR2 YYDKDF (reference sequence). This CDR3 region has 15 residues. V lost 0 bases to trimming and J lost 7 bases; unmatched junction nucleotides: 6. The TCR sequence derives from an adult in good health. The chain combines TRBV15 with TRBJ1-3, with TRBD1 identical over 7 bases. The sequenced sample was peripheral blood, obtained on day 0 of AZD1222 vaccination. This CDR3 reads CATSRDITGVNTIYF. The CDR3 DNA sequence: TGTGCCACCAGCAGAGATATCACAGGGGTCAACACCATATATTTT.